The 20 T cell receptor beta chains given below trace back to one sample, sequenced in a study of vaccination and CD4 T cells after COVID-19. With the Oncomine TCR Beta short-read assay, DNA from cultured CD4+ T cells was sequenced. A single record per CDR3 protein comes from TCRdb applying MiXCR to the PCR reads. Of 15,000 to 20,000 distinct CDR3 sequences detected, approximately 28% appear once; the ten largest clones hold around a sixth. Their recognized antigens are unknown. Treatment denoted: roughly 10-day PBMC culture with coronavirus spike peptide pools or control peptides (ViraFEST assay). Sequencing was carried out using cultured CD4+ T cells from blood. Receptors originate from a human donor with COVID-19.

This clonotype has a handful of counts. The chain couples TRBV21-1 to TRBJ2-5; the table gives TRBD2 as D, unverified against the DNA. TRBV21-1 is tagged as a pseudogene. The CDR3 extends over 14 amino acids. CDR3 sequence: CASSHPGLQETQYF. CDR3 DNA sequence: TGCGCCAGCAGCCACCCGGGACTCCAAGAGACCCAGTACTTC.

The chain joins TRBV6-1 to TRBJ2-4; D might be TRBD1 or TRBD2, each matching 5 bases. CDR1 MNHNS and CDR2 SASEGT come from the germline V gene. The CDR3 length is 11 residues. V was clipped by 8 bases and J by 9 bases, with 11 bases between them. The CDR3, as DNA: TGTGCCAGCGGCCCTGGGGGCATTCAGTACTTC. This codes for CASGPGGIQYF.

The CDR3 DNA sequence: TGTGCCACCAGCAGAGTGCGGATGAACACTGAAGCTTTCTTT. Protein: CATSRVRMNTEAFF. The rearrangement links TRBV15 to TRBJ1-1; D gene uncertain. Trimming shortened V by 1 base and J by 0 bases, and 6 bases separated the two germline ends. This CDR3 is built from 14 residues. Germline V gene data show CDR1 as LNHNV and CDR2 as YYDKDF (reference sequence).

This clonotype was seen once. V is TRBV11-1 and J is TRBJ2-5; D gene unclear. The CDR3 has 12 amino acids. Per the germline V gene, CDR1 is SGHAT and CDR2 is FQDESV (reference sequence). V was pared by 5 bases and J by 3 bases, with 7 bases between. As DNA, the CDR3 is TGTGCCAGCAGCGTGGGGAAAGAGACCCAGTACTTC. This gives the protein CASSVGKETQYF.

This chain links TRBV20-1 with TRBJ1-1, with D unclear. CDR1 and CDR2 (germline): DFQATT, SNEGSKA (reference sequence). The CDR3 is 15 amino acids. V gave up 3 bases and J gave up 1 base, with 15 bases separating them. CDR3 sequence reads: CSASDPGVGNTEAFF. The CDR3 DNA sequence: TGCAGTGCTAGTGACCCGGGAGTCGGGAACACTGAAGCTTTCTTT.

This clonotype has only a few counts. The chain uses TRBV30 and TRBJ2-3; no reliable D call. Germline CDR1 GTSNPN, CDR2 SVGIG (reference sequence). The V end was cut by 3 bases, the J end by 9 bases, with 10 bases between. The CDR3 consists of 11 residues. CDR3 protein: CAWRNPETQYF. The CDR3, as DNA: TGTGCCTGGAGGAACCCGGAGACGCAGTATTTT.

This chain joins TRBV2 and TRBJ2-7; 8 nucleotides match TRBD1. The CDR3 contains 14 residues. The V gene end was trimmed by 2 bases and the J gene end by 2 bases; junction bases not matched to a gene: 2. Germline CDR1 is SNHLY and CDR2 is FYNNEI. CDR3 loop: CASSESQGAYEQYF. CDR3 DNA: TGTGCCAGCAGTGAATCACAGGGGGCCTACGAGCAGTACTTC.

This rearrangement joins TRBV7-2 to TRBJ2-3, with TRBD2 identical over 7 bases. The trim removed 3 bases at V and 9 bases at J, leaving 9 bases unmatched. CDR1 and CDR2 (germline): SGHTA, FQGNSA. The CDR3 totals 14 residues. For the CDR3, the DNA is TGTGCCAGCAGCTTGGAATCCCGGGAGGAAACGCAGTATTTT. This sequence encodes CASSLESREETQYF.

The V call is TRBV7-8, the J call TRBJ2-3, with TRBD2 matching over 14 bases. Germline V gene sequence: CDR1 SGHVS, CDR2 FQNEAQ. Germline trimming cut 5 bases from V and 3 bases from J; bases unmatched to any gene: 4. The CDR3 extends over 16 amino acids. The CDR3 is CASSTGLAGVTDTQYF. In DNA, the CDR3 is TGTGCCAGCAGCACGGGACTAGCGGGGGTAACAGATACGCAGTATTTT. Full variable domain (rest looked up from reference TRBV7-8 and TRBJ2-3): GAGVSQSPRYKVAKRGQDVALRCDPISGHVSLFWYQQALGQGPEFLTYFQNEAQLDKSGLPSDRFFAERPEGSVSTLKIQRTQQEDSAVYLCASSTGLAGVTDTQYFGPGTRLTVL.

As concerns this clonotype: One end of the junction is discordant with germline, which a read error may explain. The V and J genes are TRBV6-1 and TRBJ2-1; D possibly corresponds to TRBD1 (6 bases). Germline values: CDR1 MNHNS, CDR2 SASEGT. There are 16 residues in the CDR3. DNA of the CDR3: TGTGCCAGCAGTGAAGCTCGCCTCTACAGGGTCAATGGGCAGTTCTTC. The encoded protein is CASSEARLYRVNGQFF.

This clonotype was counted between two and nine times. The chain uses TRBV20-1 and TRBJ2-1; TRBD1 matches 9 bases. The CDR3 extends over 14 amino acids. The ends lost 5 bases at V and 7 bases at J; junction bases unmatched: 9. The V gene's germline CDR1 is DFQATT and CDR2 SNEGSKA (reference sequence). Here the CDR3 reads CSAGTGKNQNEQFF. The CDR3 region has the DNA TGCAGTGCTGGGACAGGGAAGAATCAAAATGAGCAGTTCTTC.

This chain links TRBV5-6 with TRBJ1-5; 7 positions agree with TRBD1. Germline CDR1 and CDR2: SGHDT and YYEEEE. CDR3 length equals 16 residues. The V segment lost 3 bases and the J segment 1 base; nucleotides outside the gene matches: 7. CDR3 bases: TGTGCCAGCAGCTCTGCGGTCAGGGGGAGCAATCAGCCCCAGCATTTT. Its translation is CASSSAVRGSNQPQHF.

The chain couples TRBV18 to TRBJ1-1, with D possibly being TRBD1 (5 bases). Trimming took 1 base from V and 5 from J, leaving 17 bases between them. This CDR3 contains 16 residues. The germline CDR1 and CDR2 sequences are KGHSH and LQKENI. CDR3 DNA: TGTGCCAGCTCACCACTTCTGGCAGGGCCGAGGACTGAAGCTTTCTTT. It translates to CASSPLLAGPRTEAFF.

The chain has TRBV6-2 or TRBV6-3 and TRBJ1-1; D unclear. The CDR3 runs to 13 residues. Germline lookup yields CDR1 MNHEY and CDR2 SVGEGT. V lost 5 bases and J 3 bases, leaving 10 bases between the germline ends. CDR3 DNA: TGTGCCAGCAGTACTCGCTTGGACACTGAAGCTTTCTTT. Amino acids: CASSTRLDTEAFF.

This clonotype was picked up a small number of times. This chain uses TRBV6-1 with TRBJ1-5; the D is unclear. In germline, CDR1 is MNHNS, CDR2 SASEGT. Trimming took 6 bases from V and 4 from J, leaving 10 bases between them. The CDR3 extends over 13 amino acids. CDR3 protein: CASSPYQNQPQHF. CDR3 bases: TGTGCCAGCAGCCCTTACCAGAATCAGCCCCAGCATTTT.

The CDR3 is CASSIKTGHQSPLHF. The CDR3 bases are TGTGCCAGCAGCATCAAGACGGGACACCAATCACCCCTCCACTTT. V is TRBV6-1 and J is TRBJ1-6, with D possibly being TRBD1 (6 bases). CDR3 size: 15 residues. Germline CDR1 MNHNS, CDR2 SASEGT. The ends were cut back, 6 bases at V and 10 bases at J, with 19 bases in the middle.

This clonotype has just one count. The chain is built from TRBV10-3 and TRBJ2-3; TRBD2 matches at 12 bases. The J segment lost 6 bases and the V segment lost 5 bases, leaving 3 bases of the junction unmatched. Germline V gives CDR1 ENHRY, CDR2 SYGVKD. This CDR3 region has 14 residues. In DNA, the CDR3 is TGTGCCATCAGTTCCGGGACTAGCGGGGATACGCAGTATTTT. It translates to CAISSGTSGDTQYF.

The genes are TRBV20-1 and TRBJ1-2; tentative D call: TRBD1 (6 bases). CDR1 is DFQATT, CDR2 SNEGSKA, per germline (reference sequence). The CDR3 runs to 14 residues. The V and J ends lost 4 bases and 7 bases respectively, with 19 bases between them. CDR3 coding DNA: TGCAGTGCTAATCTCAGGGGCAGGGAAGGTGGCTACACCTTC. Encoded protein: CSANLRGREGGYTF.

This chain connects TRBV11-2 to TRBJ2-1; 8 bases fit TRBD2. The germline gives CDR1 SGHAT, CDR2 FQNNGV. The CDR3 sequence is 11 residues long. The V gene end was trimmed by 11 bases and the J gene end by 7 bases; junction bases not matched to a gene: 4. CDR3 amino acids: CADTSGNEQFF. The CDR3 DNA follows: TGTGCCGACACTAGCGGAAATGAGCAGTTCTTC.

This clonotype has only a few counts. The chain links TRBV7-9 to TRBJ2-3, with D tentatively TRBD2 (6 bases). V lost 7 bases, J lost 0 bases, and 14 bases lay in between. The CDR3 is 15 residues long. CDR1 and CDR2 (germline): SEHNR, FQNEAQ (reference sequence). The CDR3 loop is CASTRGSPSTDTQYF. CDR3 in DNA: TGTGCCAGCACCCGGGGGTCCCCTAGCACAGATACGCAGTATTTT.